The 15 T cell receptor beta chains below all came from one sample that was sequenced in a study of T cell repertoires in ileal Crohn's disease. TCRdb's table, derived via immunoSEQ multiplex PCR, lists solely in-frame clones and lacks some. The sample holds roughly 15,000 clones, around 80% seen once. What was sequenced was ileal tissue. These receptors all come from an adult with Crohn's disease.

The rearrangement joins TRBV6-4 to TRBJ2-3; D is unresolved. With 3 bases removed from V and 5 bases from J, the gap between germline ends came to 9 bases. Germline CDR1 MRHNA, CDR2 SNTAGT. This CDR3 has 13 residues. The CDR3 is CASSESRGDTQYF. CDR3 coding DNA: TGTGCCAGCAGTGAATCTCGAGGAGATACGCAGTATTTT.

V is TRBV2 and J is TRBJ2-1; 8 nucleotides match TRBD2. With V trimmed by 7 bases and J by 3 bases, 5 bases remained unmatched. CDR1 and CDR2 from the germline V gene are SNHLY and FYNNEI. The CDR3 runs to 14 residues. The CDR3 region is CASIPAGVYNEQFF. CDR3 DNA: TGTGCCAGCATCCCAGCGGGAGTCTACAATGAGCAGTTCTTC.

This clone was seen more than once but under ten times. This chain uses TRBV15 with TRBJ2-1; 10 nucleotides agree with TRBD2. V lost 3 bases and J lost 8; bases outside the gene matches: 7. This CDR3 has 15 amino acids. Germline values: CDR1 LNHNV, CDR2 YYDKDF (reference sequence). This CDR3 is CATSRSPSGGDEQFF. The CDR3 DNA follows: TGTGCCACCAGCAGGTCCCCTAGCGGGGGCGATGAGCAGTTCTTC. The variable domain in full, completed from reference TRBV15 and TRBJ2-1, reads DAMVIQNPRYQVTQFGKPVTLSCSQTLNHNVMYWYQQKSSQAPKLLFHYYDKDFNNEADTPDNFQSRRPNTSFCFLDIRSPGLGDTAMYLCATSRSPSGGDEQFFGPGTRLTVL.

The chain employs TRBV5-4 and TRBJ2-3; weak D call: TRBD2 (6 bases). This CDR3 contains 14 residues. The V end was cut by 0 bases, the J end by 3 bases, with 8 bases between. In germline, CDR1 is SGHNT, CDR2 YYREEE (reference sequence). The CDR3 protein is CASSLAGETDTQYF. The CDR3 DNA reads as TGTGCCAGCAGCTTGGCGGGAGAAACAGATACGCAGTATTTT.

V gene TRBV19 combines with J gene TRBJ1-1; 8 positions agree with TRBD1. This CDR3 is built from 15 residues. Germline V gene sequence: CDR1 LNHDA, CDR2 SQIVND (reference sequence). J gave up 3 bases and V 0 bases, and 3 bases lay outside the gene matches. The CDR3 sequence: CASSIDRGPDTEAFF. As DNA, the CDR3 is TGTGCCAGTAGTATAGACAGGGGGCCGGACACTGAAGCTTTCTTT.

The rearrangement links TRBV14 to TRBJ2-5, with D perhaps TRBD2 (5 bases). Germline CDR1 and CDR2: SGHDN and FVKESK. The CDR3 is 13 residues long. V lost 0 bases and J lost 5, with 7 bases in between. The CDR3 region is CASSQDPGETQYF. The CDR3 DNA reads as TGTGCCAGCAGCCAAGATCCGGGGGAGACCCAGTACTTC.

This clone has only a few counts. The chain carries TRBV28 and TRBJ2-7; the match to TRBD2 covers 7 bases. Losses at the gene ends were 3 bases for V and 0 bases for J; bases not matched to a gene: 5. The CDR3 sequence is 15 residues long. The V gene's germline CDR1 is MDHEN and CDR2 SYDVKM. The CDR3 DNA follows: TGTGCCAGCAGTTTTCAACTAGCGAGCTCCTACGAGCAGTACTTC. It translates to CASSFQLASSYEQYF.

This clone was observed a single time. The CDR3 reads CAISDLFAAFF. The CDR3 region has the DNA TGTGCCATCAGTGACCTATTCGCGGCTTTCTTT. This chain uses TRBV10-3 with TRBJ1-1; unclear D gene. Trimming stripped 3 bases from V and 11 bases from J, with 10 bases between. The CDR3 extends over 11 amino acids. CDR1 ENHRY and CDR2 SYGVKD come from the germline V gene.

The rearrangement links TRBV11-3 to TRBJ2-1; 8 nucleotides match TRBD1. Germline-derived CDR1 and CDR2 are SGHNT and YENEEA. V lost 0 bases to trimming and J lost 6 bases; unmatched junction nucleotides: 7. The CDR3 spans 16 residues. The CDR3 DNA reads TGTGCCAGCAGCTTAGAGGCGGAGACAGGGGTCAATGAGCAGTTCTTC. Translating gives CASSLEAETGVNEQFF. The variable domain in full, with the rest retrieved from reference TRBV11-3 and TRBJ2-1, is EAGVVQSPRYKIIEKKQPVAFWCNPISGHNTLYWYLQNLGQGPELLIRYENEEAVDDSQLPKDRFSAERLKGVDSTLKIQPAELGDSAVYLCASSLEAETGVNEQFFGPGTRLTVL.

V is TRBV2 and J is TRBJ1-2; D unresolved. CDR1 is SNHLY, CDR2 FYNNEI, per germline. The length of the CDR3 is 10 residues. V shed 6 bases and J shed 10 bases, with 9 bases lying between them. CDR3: CASREISYTF. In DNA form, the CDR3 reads TGTGCCAGCAGGGAGATTTCCTACACCTTC. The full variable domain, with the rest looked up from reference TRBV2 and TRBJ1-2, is EPEVTQTPSHQVTQMGQEVILRCVPISNHLYFYWYRQILGQKVEFLVSFYNNEISEKSEIFDDQFSVERPDGSNFTLKIRSTKLEDSAMYFCASREISYTFGSGTRLTVV.

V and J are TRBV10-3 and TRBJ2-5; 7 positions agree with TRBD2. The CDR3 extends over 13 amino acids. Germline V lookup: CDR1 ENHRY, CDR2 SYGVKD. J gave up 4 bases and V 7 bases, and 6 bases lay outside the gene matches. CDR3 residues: CAIKEGRGETQYF. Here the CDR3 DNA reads TGTGCCATCAAGGAGGGGAGGGGAGAGACCCAGTACTTC.

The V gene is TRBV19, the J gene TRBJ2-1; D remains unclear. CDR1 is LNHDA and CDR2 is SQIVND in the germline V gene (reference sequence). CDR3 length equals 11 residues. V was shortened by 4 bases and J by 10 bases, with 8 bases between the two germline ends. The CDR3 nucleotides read TGTGCCAGTAGTAATAGCTTCGAGCAGTTCTTC. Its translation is CASSNSFEQFF.

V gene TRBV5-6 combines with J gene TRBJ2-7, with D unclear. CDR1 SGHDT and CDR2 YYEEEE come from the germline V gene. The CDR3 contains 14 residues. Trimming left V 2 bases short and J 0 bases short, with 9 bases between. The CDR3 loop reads CASSFSVSSYEQYF. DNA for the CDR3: TGTGCCAGCAGCTTTTCGGTTAGCTCCTACGAGCAGTACTTC.

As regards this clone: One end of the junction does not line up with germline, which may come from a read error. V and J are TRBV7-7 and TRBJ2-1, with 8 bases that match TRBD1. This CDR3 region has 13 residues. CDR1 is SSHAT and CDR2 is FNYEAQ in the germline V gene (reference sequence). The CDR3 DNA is TGTGCTAGCAGCCCGAAACAGGGGGGTGAGCAGTTCTTC. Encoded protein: CASSPKQGGEQFF. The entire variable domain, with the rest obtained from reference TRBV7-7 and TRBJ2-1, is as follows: GAGVSQSPRYKVTKRGQDVTLRCDPISSHATLYWYQQALGQGPEFLTYFNYEAQPDKSGLPSDRFSAERPEGSISTLTIQRTEQRDSAMYRCASSPKQGGEQFFGPGTRLTVL.

CDR3 region: CASSLNPGTRGEKLFF. CDR3 nucleotide sequence: TGTGCCAGCAGCTTAAACCCCGGGACACGTGGTGAAAAACTGTTTTTT. The V and J genes are TRBV11-2 and TRBJ1-4; TRBD1 might be the D (6 bases). Germline-derived CDR1 and CDR2 are SGHAT and FQNNGV. The CDR3 loop spans 16 amino acids. Trimming shortened V by 2 bases and J by 7 bases, and 17 bases separated the two germline ends.